This T cell receptor beta chain is drawn from a study of blood T cell repertoires in COVID-19. This clone was counted between two and nine times. Trimming pared 0 bases from V and 1 base from J, leaving 10 bases between. The germline V gene encodes CDR1 SGHNT and CDR2 YYREEE (reference sequence). This CDR3 spans 15 amino acids. The method was immunoSEQ multiplex PCR; TCRdb's version includes in-frame clones alone and lacks a portion of them. In the table there are approximately 240,000 clones, 92% of which are singletons. This chain uses TRBV5-4 with TRBJ1-1; D may be TRBD1 (6 bases). This clonotype originated in a man younger than 40 with COVID-19, enrolled during active disease. Sample: peripheral blood. The CDR3 protein is CASSLEGGRNTEAFF. Written as DNA, the CDR3 is TGTGCCAGCAGCTTGGAGGGGGGGAGGAACACTGAAGCTTTCTTT.